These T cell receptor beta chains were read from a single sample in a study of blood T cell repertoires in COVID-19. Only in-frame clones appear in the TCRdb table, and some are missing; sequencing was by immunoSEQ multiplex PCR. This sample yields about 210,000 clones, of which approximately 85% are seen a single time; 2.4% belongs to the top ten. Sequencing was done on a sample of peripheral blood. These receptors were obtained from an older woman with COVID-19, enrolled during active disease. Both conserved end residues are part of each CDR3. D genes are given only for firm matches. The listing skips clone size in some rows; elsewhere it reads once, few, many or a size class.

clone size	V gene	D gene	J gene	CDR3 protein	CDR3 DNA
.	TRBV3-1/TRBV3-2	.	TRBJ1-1	CASSPPGQWNTEAFF	TGTGCCAGCAGCCCCCCCGGACAATGGAACACTGAAGCTTTCTTT
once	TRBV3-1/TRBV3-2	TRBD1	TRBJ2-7	CASSQDLTGTGRYEQYF	TGTGCCAGCAGCCAAGATCTGACCGGGACAGGGAGATACGAGCAGTACTTC
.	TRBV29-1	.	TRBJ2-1	CSVDRGGLQFF	TGCAGCGTTGATAGGGGGGGCTTACAGTTCTTC
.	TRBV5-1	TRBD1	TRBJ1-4	CASSYTGGLGEKLFF	TGCGCCAGCAGTTACACAGGGGGCTTGGGAGAAAAACTGTTTTTT
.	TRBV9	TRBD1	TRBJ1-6	CASSRTGSERSYNSPLHF	TGTGCCAGCAGCCGGACAGGGTCTGAGCGATCCTATAATTCACCCCTCCACTTT
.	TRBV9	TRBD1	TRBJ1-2	CASSVGGQGMYGYTF	TGTGCCAGCAGCGTAGGGGGACAGGGAATGTATGGCTACACCTTC
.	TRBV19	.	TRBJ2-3	CASSIAGRGSTDTQYF	TGTGCCAGTAGTATAGCGGGGCGGGGAAGCACAGATACGCAGTATTTT
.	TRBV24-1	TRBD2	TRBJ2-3	CATSDGGTSGSTDTQYF	TGTGCCACCAGTGACGGCGGGACTAGCGGGAGTACAGATACGCAGTATTTT
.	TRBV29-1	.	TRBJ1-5	CSAPGGGHDQPQHF	TGCAGCGCCCCCGGGGGGGGGCACGATCAGCCCCAGCATTTT
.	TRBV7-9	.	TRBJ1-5	CASSTGQNQPQHF	TGTGCCAGCAGCACTGGACAGAATCAGCCCCAGCATTTT
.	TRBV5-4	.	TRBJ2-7	CASSLGLPAVYEQYF	TGTGCCAGCAGCTTAGGCCTACCTGCGGTTTACGAGCAGTACTTC
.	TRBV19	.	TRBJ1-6	CASSYGGEDNSPLHF	TGTGCCAGTAGTTATGGCGGGGAGGATAATTCACCCCTCCACTTT
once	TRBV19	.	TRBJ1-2	CASSIQGHPLNGYTF	TGTGCCAGTAGTATACAGGGACACCCACTAAATGGCTACACCTTC
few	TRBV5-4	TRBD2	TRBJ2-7	CASSPTGEGTYEQYF	TGTGCCAGCAGCCCGACGGGGGAGGGGACCTACGAGCAGTACTTC
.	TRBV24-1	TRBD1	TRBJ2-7	CATSDSGQTYEQYF	TGTGCCACCAGTGACTCGGGACAGACCTACGAGCAGTACTTC
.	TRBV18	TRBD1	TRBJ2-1	CASSQAGGQSGRHNEQFF	TGTGCCAGCTCACAGGCAGGGGGCCAGAGCGGACGGCACAATGAGCAGTTCTTC
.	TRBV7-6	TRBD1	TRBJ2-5	CASSLRPPGQVAQETQYF	TGTGCCAGCAGCCTTCGGCCCCCGGGACAGGTGGCCCAAGAGACCCAGTACTTC
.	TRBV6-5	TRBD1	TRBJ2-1	CASRRDRGHNEQFF	TGTGCCAGCAGGAGGGACAGGGGACACAATGAGCAGTTCTTC
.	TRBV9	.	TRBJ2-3	CASSVNPPGHDTDTQYF	TGTGCCAGCAGCGTAAACCCACCGGGACACGACACAGATACGCAGTATTTT
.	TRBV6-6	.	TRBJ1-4	CASSPFGRGEKLFF	TGTGCCAGCAGCCCATTCGGACGGGGAGAAAAACTGTTTTTT
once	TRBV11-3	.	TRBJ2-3	CASSLAGNTDTQYF	TGTGCCAGCAGCTTAGCAGGAAACACAGATACGCAGTATTTT
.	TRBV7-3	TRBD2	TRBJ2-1	CASSLTREAGNEQFF	TGTGCCAGCAGCTTAACGCGGGAGGCAGGGAATGAGCAGTTCTTC
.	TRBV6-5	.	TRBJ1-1	CASSLAGMTEAFF	TGTGCCAGCAGTCTCGCAGGGATGACTGAAGCTTTCTTT
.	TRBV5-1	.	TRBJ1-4	CASSPSAPATNEKLFF	TGCGCCAGCAGCCCGAGCGCCCCCGCAACTAATGAAAAACTGTTTTTT
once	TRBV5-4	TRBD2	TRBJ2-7	CASSLMTSGGAYEQYF	TGTGCCAGCAGCTTAATGACTAGCGGGGGGGCCTACGAGCAGTACTTC
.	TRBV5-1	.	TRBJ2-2	CASSYHRETGELFF	TGCGCCAGCAGCTATCACAGGGAAACCGGGGAGCTGTTTTTT